This is a list of T cell receptor beta chains from one sample in a study of T cells in Graves' hyperthyroidism and ophthalmopathy. TCRdb ran MiXCR on the multiplex PCR reads and lists one entry per CDR3 protein. The sample carries roughly 650,000 distinct CDR3 sequences, roughly 16% recorded once. The sample comprised blood. These receptors came from a woman in her 40s with Graves' ophthalmopathy. Both conserved end residues are part of each CDR3. Each record gives: D gene, clone size, V gene, J gene, CDR3 protein, CDR3 DNA. D genes are given only for firm matches. Only some rows state a clone size, as once, few, many or a class for expanded clones.

>NA|many|TRBV14|TRBJ1-1
CASSQASLTTEAFF
TGTGCCAGCAGCCAAGCATCCCTCACGACTGAAGCTTTCTTT
>NA|few|TRBV3-1|TRBJ1-3
CASSQEGATGNTIYF
TGTGCCAGCAGCCAAGAGGGAGCGACTGGAAACACCATATATTTT
>TRBD2|many|TRBV10-3|TRBJ2-5
CATSGGAQETQYF
TGTGCCACCAGCGGGGGGGCACAAGAGACCCAGTACTTC
>NA|few|TRBV7-2|TRBJ2-2
CASSLRVGGRANTGELFF
TGTGCCAGCAGCTTACGTGTGGGGGGGCGGGCGAACACCGGGGAGCTGTTTTTT
>NA|few|TRBV2|TRBJ1-5
CASTPRGGRSNQPQHF
TGTGCCAGCACCCCCCGGGGAGGGAGGAGCAATCAGCCCCAGCATTTT
>TRBD2|many|TRBV12-3/TRBV12-4|TRBJ2-1
CASSYSPHKLAGKHEQFF
TGTGCCAGCAGCTACTCGCCCCACAAACTAGCGGGGAAGCATGAGCAGTTCTTC
>NA|NA|TRBV5-5|TRBJ2-7
CASSLDLRGLYEQYF
TGTGCCAGCAGCTTGGATTTGCGGGGACTCTACGAGCAGTACTTC
>TRBD2|many|TRBV12-3/TRBV12-4|TRBJ2-5
CASSYSGNQETQYF
TGTGCCAGCAGTTATAGCGGGAACCAAGAGACCCAGTACTTC
>NA|few|TRBV2|TRBJ1-4
CASRGETNEKLFF
TGTGCCAGCCGGGGCGAGACTAATGAAAAACTGTTTTTT
>NA|many|TRBV11-2|TRBJ2-3
CASSSRVRDTQYF
TGTGCCAGCAGCTCGAGGGTTCGAGATACGCAGTATTTT
>NA|NA|TRBV6-2/TRBV6-3|TRBJ1-1
CAGRWNTEAFF
TGTGCCGGCAGGTGGAACACTGAAGCTTTCTTT
>TRBD2|many|TRBV30|TRBJ2-3
CAFSSGADTQYF
TGTGCCTTCTCAAGCGGGGCAGATACGCAGTATTTT
>NA|NA|TRBV19|TRBJ1-2
CASKKGYGYTF
TGTGCCAGTAAAAAAGGTTATGGCTACACCTTC
>NA|NA|TRBV30|TRBJ1-6
CAWIAPGKNNSPLHF
TGTGCCTGGATTGCACCGGGAAAAAATAATTCACCCCTCCACTTT
>TRBD2|many|TRBV15|TRBJ2-1
CATSRDGGRAVTYNEQFF
TGTGCCACCAGCAGAGATGGCGGGAGGGCCGTAACCTACAATGAGCAGTTCTTC
>TRBD1|many|TRBV11-2|TRBJ2-1
CASSLNRGSYNEQFF
TGTGCCAGCAGCTTGAACAGGGGCTCCTACAATGAGCAGTTCTTC
>NA|many|TRBV10-3|TRBJ2-5
CAITDSPQETQYF
TGTGCCATAACCGACAGCCCGCAAGAGACCCAGTACTTC
>TRBD1|NA|TRBV14|TRBJ1-2
CASSQAFGQGDYGYTF
TGTGCCAGCAGCCAAGCTTTCGGACAGGGAGACTATGGCTACACCTTC
>TRBD2|many|TRBV6-2/TRBV6-3|TRBJ2-1
CASSFGGAHSSYNEQFF
TGTGCCAGCAGTTTCGGGGGGGCCCATAGCTCCTACAATGAGCAGTTCTTC
>TRBD2|many|TRBV12-3/TRBV12-4|TRBJ2-1
CASSWGGGARHEQFF
TGTGCCAGCAGTTGGGGCGGGGGGGCCCGTCATGAGCAGTTCTTC
>TRBD1|many|TRBV6-1|TRBJ1-6
CASSGTQGGDSPLHF
TGTGCCAGCAGTGGAACACAGGGGGGGGATTCACCCCTCCACTTT
>TRBD1|few|TRBV5-1|TRBJ2-5
CASSFRGQGARETQYF
TGCGCCAGCAGCTTTAGAGGACAGGGGGCGCGGGAGACCCAGTACTTC
>TRBD2|many|TRBV2|TRBJ2-3
CASSEARWASGGPDTQYF
TGTGCCAGCAGTGAAGCGCGTTGGGCTAGCGGGGGTCCAGATACGCAGTATTTT
>TRBD1|NA|TRBV3-1|TRBJ1-3
CASSQQDRGRLGNTIYF
TGTGCCAGCAGCCAACAGGACAGGGGGCGACTGGGAAACACCATATATTTT
>TRBD2|many|TRBV28|TRBJ2-3
CASSLLAGGADTQYF
TGTGCCAGCAGTTTACTAGCGGGAGGGGCAGATACGCAGTATTTT
>TRBD2|many|TRBV6-1|TRBJ2-7
CASSRGASGESYEQYF
TGTGCCAGCAGCCGAGGGGCTAGCGGAGAATCCTACGAGCAGTACTTC
>NA|few|TRBV6-1|TRBJ2-3
CASTNRRTDTQYF
TGTGCCAGCACGAACCGCCGCACAGATACGCAGTATTTT
>TRBD1|NA|TRBV7-9|TRBJ1-2
CASSLTGQATRHNTF
TGTGCCAGCAGCCTGACCGGACAGGCAACCAGACACAACACCTTC
>NA|NA|TRBV6-1|TRBJ2-2
CASSEAEGTTGELFF
TGTGCCAGCAGTGAAGCGGAGGGTACGACCGGGGAGCTGTTTTTT
>NA|many|TRBV7-9|TRBJ2-2
CASSGVAAGELFF
TGTGCCAGCAGCGGGGTAGCGGCCGGGGAGCTGTTTTTT
>TRBD1|NA|TRBV6-1|TRBJ2-7
CASYSGTGVGEQYF
TGTGCCAGCTACTCCGGGACAGGGGTCGGCGAGCAGTACTTC
>NA|NA|TRBV18|TRBJ2-4
CASSPPSMAKNIQYF
TGTGCCAGCTCACCACCCTCAATGGCCAAAAACATTCAGTACTTC
>TRBD1|few|TRBV27|TRBJ2-1
CASSDWGTGTYNEQFF
TGTGCCAGCAGTGATTGGGGGACAGGGACTTACAATGAGCAGTTCTTC
>NA|many|TRBV11-2|TRBJ1-5
CASSSGDGQPQHF
TGTGCCAGCAGCTCAGGGGACGGGCAGCCCCAGCATTTT
>TRBD2|NA|TRBV9|TRBJ2-3
CASSTQLAGVTDTQYF
TGTGCCAGCAGCACCCAACTAGCGGGGGTTACAGATACGCAGTATTTT
>TRBD2|NA|TRBV6-2/TRBV6-3|TRBJ2-7
CASSYSTSGYYEQYF
TGTGCCAGCAGTTACTCAACTAGCGGATACTACGAGCAGTACTTC
>TRBD2|few|TRBV3-1|TRBJ2-5
CASIRGLGRPQETQYF
TGTGCCAGCATCCGGGGACTAGGTCGCCCCCAAGAGACCCAGTACTTC
>NA|NA|TRBV5-5|TRBJ2-1
CASSHGTLWDEQFF
TGTGCCAGCAGCCACGGGACTCTATGGGATGAGCAGTTCTTC
>NA|NA|TRBV19|TRBJ2-2
CASSLDGPNTGELFF
TGTGCCAGTAGCCTAGACGGCCCGAACACCGGGGAGCTGTTTTTT
>TRBD1|NA|TRBV18|TRBJ1-4
CASSRDRGDGNEKLFF
TGTGCCAGCTCAAGGGACAGAGGGGACGGGAATGAAAAACTGTTTTTT